The TCR beta chain under discussion was sequenced for a study of blood T cell repertoires in COVID-19. Original methodology: Amplification of reference gene primers provided the estimated nucleated cell counts. Sequenced by immunoSEQ multiplex PCR; TCRdb stores in-frame clones only, minus some. The V and J calls and clone size were taken over from that table, and D and trimming were inferred from the DNA. The sample records 140,000 to 150,000 clones, over 80% being singletons. The CDR3 length is 13 residues. CDR1 and CDR2 from the germline V gene are LNHDA and SQIVND (reference sequence). J gave up 2 bases and V 9 bases, and 5 bases lay outside the gene matches. A few counts support this clone.

The rearrangement links TRBV19 to TRBJ2-7, with 9 bases lining up with TRBD1. The sequenced material came from PBMCs or T cells enriched from blood (not recorded which). The clonotype comes from a woman aged 50 to 65 who had been exposed to COVID-19. The CDR3 DNA follows: TGTGCCAGCCAGAGACAGGGGGCCTACGAGCAGTACTTC. Its translation is CASQRQGAYEQYF.